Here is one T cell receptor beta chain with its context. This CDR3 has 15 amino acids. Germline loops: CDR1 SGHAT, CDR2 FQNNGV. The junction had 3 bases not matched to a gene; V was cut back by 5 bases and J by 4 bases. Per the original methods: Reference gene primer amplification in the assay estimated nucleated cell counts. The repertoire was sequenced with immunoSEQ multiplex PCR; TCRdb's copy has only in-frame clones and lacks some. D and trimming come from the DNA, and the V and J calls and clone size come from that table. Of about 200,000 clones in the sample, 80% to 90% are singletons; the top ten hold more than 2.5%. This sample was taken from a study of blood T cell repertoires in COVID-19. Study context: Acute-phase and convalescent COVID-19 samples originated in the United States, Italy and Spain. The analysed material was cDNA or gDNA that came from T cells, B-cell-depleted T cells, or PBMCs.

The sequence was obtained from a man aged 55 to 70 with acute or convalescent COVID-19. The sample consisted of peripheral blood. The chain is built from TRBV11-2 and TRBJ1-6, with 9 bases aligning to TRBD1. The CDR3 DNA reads TGTGCCAGCAGCAAACAGGGGGCATATAATTCACCCCTCCACTTT. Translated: CASSKQGAYNSPLHF.